This T cell receptor (beta chain) is drawn from a study of blood T cell repertoires in COVID-19 (dated by TCRdb to 2018 to 2021). Broadly, across the study: The collaborator samples originated in the United States, Italy and Spain and spanned the acute and convalescent phases of COVID-19. The samples were drawn from two sources: the first 160 participants of the ongoing ImmuneRACE study, and over 1,000 subjects contributed by 6 global collaborators. The repertoires were made available in a free public database intended to serve as a resource for research on the immune response to SARS-CoV-2. The material from the prospective study consisted of cDNA or gDNA derived from T cells, B-cell-depleted T cells, or PBMCs. Nearly every sample came with metadata listing a de-identified subject ID, COVID-19 status, age in years and sex. Where HLA class I and class II types were available, the types were taken from metadata supplied by the sample provider, not from assay-based typing. Subjects who had been exposed to COVID-19, were actively infected with it, or had recovered from it provided the deeply sampled blood TCRbeta repertoires that made up the dataset.

The collaborating institutions used their own protocols to collect whole blood in K2EDTA tubes. Collaborator samples were shipped for TCRbeta analysis as frozen whole blood, isolated PBMCs, or DNA extracted from either sample type. A remark on this clone: No cognate antigen has been identified for it. Base quality data are lacking; no much larger clone is found one base away.

V loses 5 bases at its end and J loses 3 bases; junction bases beyond the gene matches: 7. Including cysteine and phenylalanine, the CDR3 has 15 amino acids. Here the CDR3 DNA is all that survives: 45 bases in frame from base 1. Per the germline V gene, SGHTA is the CDR1 and FQGTGA is the CDR2. Summary of the overall study and its limitations: Clinical and demographic metadata were provided uncurated, with the amount varying by source and participant.

TCRbeta CDR3 regions were amplified from genomic DNA using the immunoSEQ Assay, a bias-controlled multiplex PCR. The paper's processing steps were these. The number of nucleated cells in each sample was estimated from the amplification of reference gene primers within the assay. Sequence reads were collapsed and filtered to measure the absolute abundance of every unique TCRbeta CDR3 rearrangement. For each sample, productive Simpson clonality was calculated as the square root of Simpson's diversity index over productive rearrangements. TCRdb's version of the immuneACCESS table is confined to in-frame rearrangements and falls short of the full clone set. An unresolved V gene accounts for under half of the shortfall where checked; the remainder is of unknown origin. D and trimming come from the DNA, and the V and J calls and clone size come from that table. This sample holds roughly 230,000 clones; 84% were observed only once. The ten largest clones represent more than 4% of the sample.

Sequenced: peripheral blood. The TCR originated in a man aged 50-59 years with acute or convalescent COVID-19. In this chain, TRBV7-3 is recombined with TRBJ1-2; TRBD1 fits 9 bases in the junction. The DNA is as follows: TGTGCCAGCAGCCCCGGGACAGGGCACGACTATGGCTACACCTTC. It translates to CASSPGTGHDYGYTF.